The next 26 T cell receptor beta chains were all read from a single sample in a study of T-cell memory formation after mild COVID-19. TCRdb processed the 5' RACE reads anew with MiXCR; each CDR3 protein has one entry. The sample shows fewer than 350,000 distinct CDR3 sequences, more than 15% of them seen only once. The source material was PBMCs or a T cell subset sorted from them (not recorded which). These receptors all come from a man aged 18-30 years who had mild COVID-19 (a few samples of this study predate the infection). Cell type and time point are not known.

The V gene is TRBV6-5, the J gene TRBJ2-1; D remains unclear. The germline gives CDR1 MNHEY, CDR2 SVGAGI. Trimming took 5 bases from V and 8 from J, leaving 13 bases between them. The CDR3 runs to 13 residues. The CDR3 loop reads CASSPSPGHEQFF. DNA for the CDR3: TGTGCCAGCAGTCCTTCCCCCGGCCATGAGCAGTTCTTC.

The chain joins TRBV5-1 to TRBJ2-5; weak D call: TRBD1 (6 bases). The CDR3 consists of 15 residues. The V end was cut by 3 bases, the J end by 0 bases, with 12 bases between. CDR1 and CDR2 (germline): SGHRS, YFSETQ. In nucleotides, the CDR3 is TGCGCCAGCAGCTCGATCACAGGGTACCAAGAGACCCAGTACTTC. Translated, it gives CASSSITGYQETQYF. The full variable domain, rest sourced from reference TRBV5-1 and TRBJ2-5, is KAGVTQTPRYLIKTRGQQVTLSCSPISGHRSVSWYQQTPGQGLQFLFEYFSETQRNKGNFPGRFSGRQFSNSRSEMNVSTLELGDSALYLCASSSITGYQETQYFGPGTRLLVL.

This clonotype was seen at least ten times. This chain links TRBV28 with TRBJ2-5; D is uncertain. Germline V gives CDR1 MDHEN, CDR2 SYDVKM. Trimming cost V 6 bases and J 5 bases, with 13 bases left between them. CDR3 length equals 13 residues. The CDR3 nucleotides read TGTGCCAGCAGCCGCGAGGCAGTTGAGACCCAGTACTTC. Translated: CASSREAVETQYF.

The genes are TRBV25-1 and TRBJ1-1; 10 bases match TRBD1. With V trimmed by 4 bases and J by 6 bases, 5 bases remained unmatched. This CDR3 contains 14 residues. Germline values: CDR1 MGHDK, CDR2 SYGVNS. This chain's CDR3 is CASSGDRGWAEAFF. The CDR3, as DNA: TGTGCCAGCAGTGGGGACAGGGGTTGGGCTGAAGCTTTCTTT.

J is TRBJ1-5 and V is TRBV6-1; 8 nucleotides agree with TRBD1. The length of the CDR3 is 13 residues. Germline V gene data show CDR1 as MNHNS and CDR2 as SASEGT. Trimming cost V 0 bases and J 15 bases; bases outside gene matches: 7. CDR3 in DNA: TGTGCCAGCAGTGAAGCGGGCCCAGACAGGGGGCATTTT. It yields the protein CASSEAGPDRGHF.

This clonotype turned up a few times. CDR3 protein: CSARSGTSGGFEQYF. CDR3 bases: TGCAGTGCTAGATCTGGGACTAGCGGGGGGTTCGAGCAGTACTTC. The genes are TRBV20-1 and TRBJ2-7; 15 bases align to TRBD2. Germline CDR1 reads DFQATT; CDR2 reads SNEGSKA (reference sequence). Trimming at V came to 2 bases and at J to 6 bases, leaving 5 bases not matched to a gene. CDR3 length: 15 residues.

The chain recombines TRBV14 with TRBJ1-2, with D perhaps matching TRBD1 (5 bases). This CDR3 is built from 15 residues. Germline V gene data show CDR1 as SGHDN and CDR2 as FVKESK. Trimming shortened V by 1 base and J by 4 bases, and 13 bases separated the two germline ends. The CDR3: CASSQAGGYGYGYTF. The CDR3 bases are TGTGCCAGCAGCCAAGCGGGGGGTTATGGCTATGGCTACACCTTC. The whole variable domain, remainder taken from reference TRBV14 and TRBJ1-2, is EAGVTQFPSHSVIEKGQTVTLRCDPISGHDNLYWYRRVMGKEIKFLLHFVKESKQDESGMPNNRFLAERTGGTYSTLKVQPAELEDSGVYFCASSQAGGYGYGYTFGSGTRLTVV.

The chain recombines TRBV27 with TRBJ2-1; no firm D call. The germline V gene encodes CDR1 MNHEY and CDR2 SMNVEV (reference sequence). This CDR3 contains 14 residues. V gave up 6 bases and J gave up 5 bases, with 14 bases separating them. CDR3: CASSGPDTHNEQFF. The CDR3 DNA reads TGTGCCAGCAGCGGACCTGACACCCACAATGAGCAGTTCTTC.

There are a few counts of this clonotype. The CDR3 region is CASRPGPLGNSPLHF. Written as DNA, the CDR3 is TGTGCCAGCAGACCGGGACCTCTTGGAAATTCACCCCTCCACTTT. The V call is TRBV12-3 or TRBV12-4, the J call TRBJ1-6, with a tentative D call TRBD1 (5 bases). CDR3 length equals 15 residues. Trimming left V 6 bases short and J 7 bases short, with 16 bases between.

This chain uses TRBV7-9 with TRBJ1-5; D is unclear. Germline CDR1 and CDR2: SEHNR and FQNEAQ (reference sequence). The CDR3 runs 13 residues. V lost 3 bases and J 8 bases, leaving 11 bases between the germline ends. CDR3 sequence reads: CASSFGVGKPQHF. The CDR3 coding sequence is TGTGCCAGCAGCTTCGGGGTAGGGAAGCCCCAGCATTTT.

The chain has TRBV20-1 and TRBJ2-3, with D uncertain. Germline V lookup: CDR1 DFQATT, CDR2 SNEGSKA (reference sequence). Trimming stripped 0 bases from V and 2 bases from J, with 12 bases between. This CDR3 is built from 15 residues. CDR3 in amino acids: CSARDGVASTDTQYF. The CDR3 DNA follows: TGCAGTGCTAGAGATGGGGTAGCTTCCACAGATACGCAGTATTTT.

This clonotype was counted between two and nine times. This sequence joins TRBV12-3 or TRBV12-4 and TRBJ1-3; no reliable D call. Trimming pared 6 bases from V and 0 bases from J, leaving 15 bases between. This CDR3 has 16 amino acids. The CDR3 DNA reads TGTGCCAGCAGCCCCAAGTTAGGAAGCTCTGGAAACACCATATATTTT. Translating it yields CASSPKLGSSGNTIYF.

This clonotype has a handful of counts. V usage is TRBV10-2 and J usage is TRBJ2-4; D remains ambiguous. V was trimmed by 6 bases and J by 0 bases, leaving 15 bases between them. Germline V lookup: CDR1 WSHSY, CDR2 SAAADI. The CDR3 totals 16 residues. CDR3 residues: CASSVNSLLAKNIQYF. As DNA, the CDR3 is TGCGCCAGCAGCGTTAACAGTCTACTAGCCAAAAACATTCAGTACTTC.

J is TRBJ2-7 and V is TRBV7-9; the D gene is possibly TRBD1 (6 bases). The CDR3 loop spans 15 amino acids. Germline V CDR1 and CDR2: SEHNR, FQNEAQ (reference sequence). V lost 5 bases and J 2 bases, leaving 16 bases between the germline ends. The CDR3 protein is CASSDGGPTAYEQYF. The CDR3 DNA reads as TGTGCCAGCAGCGATGGGGGCCCGACAGCCTACGAGCAGTACTTC.

The sample holds a few counts of this clonotype. This chain links TRBV3-1 with TRBJ2-3, with D unresolved. The CDR3 consists of 14 residues. Trimming removed 0 bases at V and 3 bases at J, with 7 bases between. Germline V gives CDR1 LGHDT, CDR2 YNNKEL (reference sequence). CDR3 coding DNA: TGTGCCAGCAGCCAAGAAGTGCAGACAGATACGCAGTATTTT. It codes for CASSQEVQTDTQYF.

This clonotype was detected a few times. The genes are TRBV7-9 and TRBJ2-1; tentatively, D is TRBD2 (6 bases). This CDR3 is built from 15 residues. Germline CDR1 SEHNR, CDR2 FQNEAQ (reference sequence). V lost 5 bases and J 7 bases, leaving 18 bases between the germline ends. CDR3 sequence reads: CASSRLGGDGNEQFF. The CDR3, as DNA: TGTGCCAGCAGCCGTCTAGGCGGGGATGGGAATGAGCAGTTCTTC.

V and J are TRBV2 and TRBJ2-2; D is undetermined. The CDR3 is made up of 15 amino acids. V lost 10 bases, J lost 4 bases, and 19 bases lay in between. Germline CDR1 SNHLY, CDR2 FYNNEI. The CDR3 coding sequence is TGTGCCATTACGGACGCTGACGAGGCCACCGGGGAGCTGTTTTTT. This codes for CAITDADEATGELFF.

V is TRBV20-1 and J is TRBJ2-5; 7 bases agree with TRBD2. V lost 2 bases, J lost 8 bases, and 14 bases stayed unmatched. CDR1 is DFQATT, CDR2 SNEGSKA, per germline (reference sequence). The CDR3 length is 15 residues. CDR3 in amino acids: CSARLFSGGGETQYF. The CDR3 DNA follows: TGCAGTGCTAGACTCTTTTCGGGGGGAGGAGAAACCCAGTACTTC.

Here the CDR3 DNA reads TGTGCCAGCAGCGTGCGGAGTGCGACGGGCACTGAAGCTTTCTTT. Amino acid sequence: CASSVRSATGTEAFF. The chain joins TRBV9 to TRBJ1-1; unclear D gene. In germline, CDR1 is SGDLS, CDR2 YYNGEE. CDR3 length: 15 amino acids. V dropped 2 bases and J dropped 4 bases, with 15 bases sitting between them.

The chain carries TRBV7-9 and TRBJ2-5; D is possibly TRBD1 or TRBD2 (6 bases each). Germline CDR1 is SEHNR and CDR2 is FQNEAQ (reference sequence). V shed 3 bases and J shed 5 bases, with 16 bases lying between them. The CDR3 extends over 15 amino acids. The CDR3 protein is CASSLYSGGPETQYF. The CDR3 DNA is TGTGCCAGCAGCTTGTATTCTGGGGGGCCGGAGACCCAGTACTTC.

The chain couples TRBV6-5 to TRBJ1-6; D not resolved. This CDR3 contains 14 residues. The germline gives CDR1 MNHEY, CDR2 SVGAGI. Trimming pared 2 bases from V and 9 bases from J, leaving 11 bases between. The CDR3 loop is CASSYRDIGSPLHF. For the CDR3, the DNA is TGTGCCAGCAGTTACAGGGATATTGGTTCACCCCTCCACTTT.

This chain joins TRBV9 and TRBJ1-5; D unclear. This CDR3 spans 15 amino acids. CDR1 and CDR2 from the germline V gene are SGDLS and YYNGEE. V shed 2 bases and J shed 2 bases, with 11 bases lying between them. CDR3 in DNA: TGTGCCAGCAGCGTGGATGGGGAGGGCAATCAGCCCCAGCATTTT. Amino acids: CASSVDGEGNQPQHF.

This clonotype was picked up many times. This rearrangement joins TRBV7-3 to TRBJ2-3; TRBD2 might be the D (5 bases). V was clipped by 2 bases and J by 2 bases, with 8 bases between them. The CDR3 contains 14 residues. Germline V gene lookup returns CDR1 SGHTA and CDR2 FQGTGA. The CDR3 DNA is TGTGCCAGCAGCTTACGGGGAGCCACAGATACGCAGTATTTT. This encodes CASSLRGATDTQYF.

The V gene is TRBV7-2, the J gene TRBJ1-4; possibly TRBD1 for D (5 bases). The CDR3 contains 16 residues. V dropped 5 bases and J dropped 3 bases, with 16 bases sitting between them. Germline V gives CDR1 SGHTA, CDR2 FQGNSA. The CDR3 reads CASSPGWGAANEKLFF. CDR3 in DNA: TGTGCCAGCAGCCCAGGGTGGGGTGCGGCTAATGAAAAACTGTTTTTT.

This clonotype was detected only a few times. This sequence joins TRBV6-6 and TRBJ1-4; TRBD1 might be the D (6 bases). Germline CDR1 MNHNY, CDR2 SVGAGI (reference sequence). This CDR3 has 15 residues. V was clipped by 5 bases and J by 8 bases, with 18 bases between them. CDR3 loop: CASSPLDSGGEKLFF. The CDR3 nucleotides are TGTGCCAGCAGTCCACTCGACAGTGGGGGCGAAAAACTGTTTTTT.

This clonotype was observed a few times. The rearrangement links TRBV30 to TRBJ2-7; D is uncertain. Germline-derived CDR1 and CDR2 are GTSNPN and SVGIG (reference sequence). V was shortened by 0 bases and J by 5 bases, with 11 bases between the two germline ends. The CDR3 is made up of 13 amino acids. The CDR3 sequence is CAWSVDRADEQYF. The CDR3 bases are TGTGCCTGGAGTGTAGACCGAGCTGACGAGCAGTACTTC.